This TCR beta chain was found in a study of graft-versus-host responses after intestinal transplantation. Study as a whole: Following induction with anti-thymocyte globulin, all recipients were given tacrolimus and steroids for two to three years.

Study outcomes and limitations: GvH clones occurred in recipient marrow; some first appeared in ileum or blood. Researchers found peak circulating GvH clone levels linked to early post-transplant HvG declines.

Repertoires were generated with immunoSEQ multiplex PCR, while TCRdb's copy carries only in-frame clones and drops some. Among 25,000 to 30,000 clones, around 80% were seen once, and the ten largest hold approximately 3%. Graft-derived tissue was subjected to processing to liberate intraepithelial and lamina propria lymphocytes. Turning to this clone: Antigen specificity is unknown.

Trimming took 0 bases from V and 2 from J; bases not matched to a gene: 6. CDR3 size: 16 residues. The V gene's germline CDR1 is SGHRS and CDR2 YFSETQ. The V and J genes are TRBV5-1 and TRBJ2-3; 7 bases match TRBD1. The TCR comes from a human patient who received an intestinal transplant, so some T cells may come from the graft donor. Sample: ileum tissue, taken 98 days after intestinal transplantation. The CDR3 nucleotides read TGCGCCAGCAGCTTGGTGGACAGGAGTCTCACAGATACGCAGTATTTT. Residues: CASSLVDRSLTDTQYF.